A single T cell receptor (beta chain) is shown here with its context. Trimming left V 5 bases short and J 6 bases short, with 14 bases between. The CDR3 extends over 14 amino acids. Germline values: CDR1 SGHAT, CDR2 FQNNGV. This sample was taken from a study of breast tumors, draining lymph nodes, adjacent tissues. TCRdb passed the multiplex PCR reads through MiXCR, listing each CDR3 protein once. Of 150,000 to 250,000 distinct CDR3 sequences in the sample, around 29% were seen once. Axillary draining lymph nodes of breast cancer patients supplied the node samples. The TCR originated in a female donor with breast cancer. Some clones in this sample may be carry-over from other donors' samples. J is TRBJ2-1 and V is TRBV11-2, with a weak D call TRBD2 (5 bases). The sequencing input was axillary lymph node tissue. CDR3 region: CASSERDGLNEQFF. Written as DNA, the CDR3 is TGTGCCAGCAGCGAACGGGATGGGCTCAATGAGCAGTTCTTC.